This T cell receptor (beta chain) was retrieved from a study of T-cell memory formation after mild COVID-19. About the research overall: TCR clusters showed largely donor specificity.

This clonotype was detected a few times. From 5'RACE with constant-segment primers came TCR alpha and TCR beta cDNA libraries that carried sample barcodes and UMIs. TCRdb independently ran MiXCR on the 5' RACE reads; one entry per CDR3 protein. Found here are fewer than 250,000 distinct CDR3 sequences, around 26% of them singletons; the top ten hold roughly an eighth. The TCR originated in an adult woman who had mild COVID-19 (a few samples of this study predate the infection). Cell type and time point are not known. Sequenced sample: PBMCs or a T cell subset sorted from them (not recorded which).

For the CDR3, the DNA is TGTGCCAGCAGCTTAACCAGCGCCGGAGCGGAGCAGTACTTC. As protein: CASSLTSAGAEQYF. The chain uses TRBV7-9 and TRBJ2-7; D call uncertain. Germline V gives CDR1 SEHNR, CDR2 FQNEAQ (reference sequence). CDR3 length equals 14 residues. V was pared by 2 bases and J by 7 bases, with 15 bases between.